This T cell receptor beta chain emerged from a study of a mutant IDH1 vaccine in newly diagnosed glioma. Study at large: Patients previously underwent radiotherapy, temozolomide, or both, and most underwent both. The week-35 safety follow-up was V12, and the week-47 study end was V13.

Sequenced by immunoSEQ multiplex PCR; TCRdb stores in-frame clones only, minus some. This sample carries tens of thousands of clones, 84% of them seen once, and the ten largest clones take roughly 4%. Study-wide points: The vaccine induced immune responses, and these occurred in 80% to 95% of patients. Changes to the top peripheral T cell clonotypes appeared unrelated to pseudoprogression.

Sample time point: week 35, safety follow-up. Alongside topical imiquimod, each dose of vaccine comprised 300 ug of mutant IDH1 20-mer peptide. Of note for this clone: Antigen specificity is unknown.

CDR1 and CDR2 from the germline V gene are SGHRS and YFSETQ. V lost 0 bases and J 8 bases, leaving 12 bases between the germline ends. This CDR3 spans 14 amino acids. The starting material was PBMCs, obtained from a glioma patient whose treatment included an IDH1 peptide vaccine. The V call is TRBV5-1, the J call TRBJ2-1; D tentatively fits TRBD1 or TRBD2 (5 bases each). The source of this sequence is a young woman with glioma. This CDR3 reads CASSLVQGPHEQFF. DNA for the CDR3: TGCGCCAGCAGCTTGGTGCAGGGACCCCATGAGCAGTTCTTC.